The 20 T cell receptor beta chains reported below all come from one sample, sequenced in a study of blood T cell repertoires in COVID-19. The table came from immunoSEQ multiplex PCR; TCRdb's copy has only in-frame clones and leaves some out. The sample has roughly 380,000 clones; roughly 90% are singletons. Sample: peripheral blood. Receptor source: a woman in her thirties or forties with COVID-19, enrolled during active disease.

V gene TRBV7-2 combines with J gene TRBJ2-1; D perhaps matches TRBD2 (6 bases). V gave up 5 bases and J gave up 6 bases, with 20 bases separating them. The CDR3 consists of 16 residues. Germline loops: CDR1 SGHTA, CDR2 FQGNSA. CDR3 DNA sequence: TGTGCCAGCAGCCGCCGTCACGGGAGAGGGAGCAATGAGCAGTTCTTC. It yields the protein CASSRRHGRGSNEQFF.

The genes are TRBV19 and TRBJ1-5; a weak D match, TRBD1 (5 bases). Trimming stripped 4 bases from V and 2 bases from J, with 15 bases between. Germline values: CDR1 LNHDA, CDR2 SQIVND (reference sequence). The CDR3 is 16 amino acids. CDR3 protein: CASSKVGRTRNQPQHF. CDR3 nucleotides: TGTGCCAGTAGTAAGGTCGGGCGGACACGCAATCAGCCCCAGCATTTT.

CDR3 residues: CASSLGGRYGYTF. DNA for the CDR3: TGTGCCAGCAGTTTGGGAGGCCGCTATGGCTACACCTTC. This sequence joins TRBV28 and TRBJ1-2; D ambiguous. Germline V gives CDR1 MDHEN, CDR2 SYDVKM. Deletions cut 3 bases from V and 4 bases from J, with 9 bases between. The CDR3 sequence is 13 residues long.

The genes are TRBV27 and TRBJ2-7; D is perhaps TRBD1 (6 bases). Deletions cut 6 bases from V and 3 bases from J, with 9 bases between. The CDR3 has 12 residues. CDR1 MNHEY and CDR2 SMNVEV come from the germline V gene (reference sequence). Here the CDR3 reads CASRGQSYEQYF. The CDR3 bases are TGTGCCAGCAGAGGACAGAGCTACGAGCAGTACTTC.

This chain joins TRBV5-1 and TRBJ1-2, with 10 bases identical to TRBD1. The CDR3 length is 19 residues. Germline V CDR1 and CDR2: SGHRS, YFSETQ. Trimming removed 4 bases from V and 4 bases from J; junction bases left unmatched: 19. The CDR3 region is CASSGRFPGQGISGYGYTF. The CDR3 DNA reads as TGCGCCAGCAGCGGCCGATTTCCGGGACAGGGGATTAGCGGCTATGGCTACACCTTC.

This sequence joins TRBV10-3 and TRBJ1-5; 8 nucleotides line up with TRBD1. The CDR3 length is 14 residues. The germline gives CDR1 ENHRY, CDR2 SYGVKD. The junction had 4 bases not matched to a gene; V was cut back by 7 bases and J by 2 bases. The CDR3: CAINAGGGNQPQHF. The CDR3 DNA follows: TGTGCCATCAACGCAGGGGGCGGCAATCAGCCCCAGCATTTT.

The rearrangement joins TRBV5-6 to TRBJ2-1; D unclear. Germline V lookup: CDR1 SGHDT, CDR2 YYEEEE. This CDR3 comprises 13 residues. The V gene lost 0 bases and the J gene lost 7 bases, with 8 bases spanning the gap. The CDR3 DNA reads TGTGCCAGCAGCTTGGCCATTGAGAATGAGCAGTTCTTC. Translating gives CASSLAIENEQFF. The whole variable domain, filled in from reference TRBV5-6 and TRBJ2-1, reads DAGVTQSPTHLIKTRGQQVTLRCSPKSGHDTVSWYQQALGQGPQFIFQYYEEEERQRGNFPDRFSGHQFPNYSSELNVNALLLGDSALYLCASSLAIENEQFFGPGTRLTVL.

This chain connects TRBV30 to TRBJ2-7; 7 nucleotides agree with TRBD2. The CDR3 totals 10 residues. The germline gives CDR1 GTSNPN, CDR2 SVGIG (reference sequence). Unmatched junction bases numbered 2, after V lost 5 bases and J lost 7 bases. The CDR3 sequence is CAWGGGEQYF. CDR3 in DNA: TGTGCCTGGGGGGGAGGGGAGCAGTACTTC.

This rearrangement joins TRBV6-9 to TRBJ1-5, with TRBD1 identical over 7 bases. The CDR3 runs to 17 residues. Germline V CDR1 and CDR2: MNHGY, SVAAGI. J gave up 3 bases and V 2 bases, and 10 bases lay outside the gene matches. CDR3 sequence reads: CASSYTGNTGDNQPQHF. DNA for the CDR3: TGTGCCAGCAGTTATACGGGGAATACAGGGGACAATCAGCCCCAGCATTTT.

CDR3 bases: TGTGCCTGGAGTTTCGGACAGGGGGCCTCCCTTAACTATGGCTACACCTTC. This codes for CAWSFGQGASLNYGYTF. V gene TRBV30 combines with J gene TRBJ1-2, with TRBD1 matching 11 bases. V gave up 2 bases and J gave up 1 base; unmatched junction bases: 9. This CDR3 has 17 amino acids. In germline, CDR1 is GTSNPN, CDR2 SVGIG (reference sequence). Together with reference TRBV30 and TRBJ1-2, the CDR3 gives the full variable domain: SQTIHQWPATLVQPVGSPLSLECTVEGTSNPNLYWYRQAAGRGLQLLFYSVGIGQISSEVPQNLSASRPQDRQFILSSKKLLLSDSGFYLCAWSFGQGASLNYGYTFGSGTRLTVV.

The chain has TRBV6-2 or TRBV6-3 and TRBJ1-4; 9 bases are a match to TRBD1. Losses at the gene ends were 7 bases for V and 10 bases for J; bases not matched to a gene: 7. There are 13 residues in the CDR3. Germline V gene data show CDR1 as MNHEY and CDR2 as SVGEGT. This CDR3 reads CASNPNRGRKLFF. CDR3 in DNA: TGTGCCAGCAACCCTAACAGGGGGCGAAAACTGTTTTTT.

The V call is TRBV9, the J call TRBJ2-5, with a tentative D call TRBD2 (6 bases). Trimming cost V 4 bases and J 5 bases, with 21 bases left between them. The CDR3 is 16 residues long. In germline, CDR1 is SGDLS, CDR2 YYNGEE. The CDR3 reads CASSLHPTGVGETQYF. The DNA of the CDR3 is TGTGCCAGCAGCTTGCATCCGACGGGAGTTGGGGAGACCCAGTACTTC.

The chain employs TRBV19 and TRBJ1-2; no clear D. This CDR3 has 12 amino acids. CDR1 and CDR2 (germline): LNHDA, SQIVND (reference sequence). V dropped 3 bases and J dropped 5 bases, with 7 bases sitting between them. CDR3 sequence reads: CASSILYYGYTF. The CDR3 DNA reads TGTGCCAGTAGTATTTTGTATTATGGCTACACCTTC.

This clone was observed a handful of times. The chain recombines TRBV30 with TRBJ2-5, with D tentatively TRBD2 (5 bases). This CDR3 region has 14 residues. Germline V CDR1 and CDR2: GTSNPN, SVGIG (reference sequence). The V end lost 5 bases, the J end lost 2 bases, and 15 bases lay between the germline ends. CDR3 DNA: TGTGCCTGGTTGACACCCGGACTTCAAGAGACCCAGTACTTC. This gives the protein CAWLTPGLQETQYF.

The chain recombines TRBV5-6 with TRBJ1-5; TRBD1 is a possible D gene (6 bases). The CDR3 covers 15 residues. The germline gives CDR1 SGHDT, CDR2 YYEEEE. Trimming pared 4 bases from V and 6 bases from J, leaving 17 bases between. The CDR3 here is CASSRREQGAQPQHF. The CDR3, as DNA: TGTGCCAGCAGCCGCCGTGAACAGGGTGCTCAGCCCCAGCATTTT.

The genes are TRBV7-3 and TRBJ2-7; 14 bases match TRBD2. Per the germline V gene, CDR1 is SGHTA and CDR2 is FQGTGA. J was trimmed by 8 bases and V by 4 bases; bases with no gene match: 13. This CDR3 spans 17 amino acids. The CDR3 loop is CASSSGTSGRTIGKQYF. Written as DNA, the CDR3 is TGTGCCAGCAGCTCAGGGACTAGCGGGAGAACAATCGGAAAGCAGTACTTC. Combining the CDR3 with reference TRBV7-3 and TRBJ2-7 gives the whole variable domain GAGVSQTPSNKVTEKGKYVELRCDPISGHTALYWYRQSLGQGPEFLIYFQGTGAADDSGLPNDRFFAVRPEGSVSTLKIQRTERGDSAVYLCASSSGTSGRTIGKQYFGPGTRLTVT.

Worth noting for this clone: Other DNA sequences of this sample code for an identical CDR3. The rearrangement joins TRBV11-2 to TRBJ2-5; 13 bases are a match to TRBD2. Trimming removed 4 bases from V and 5 bases from J; junction bases left unmatched: 4. CDR1 SGHAT and CDR2 FQNNGV come from the germline V gene. The CDR3 spans 15 residues. In DNA, the CDR3 is TGTGCCAGCAGCTCCGGGACTAGCGGGACGGAGACCCAGTACTTC. Protein sequence: CASSSGTSGTETQYF.

The chain carries TRBV3-1 (or the pseudogene TRBV3-2) and TRBJ1-2; D is perhaps TRBD1 (6 bases). Deletions cut 4 bases from V and 8 bases from J, with 17 bases between. The length of the CDR3 is 14 residues. The germline V gene has CDR1 LGHDT and CDR2 YNNKEL (reference sequence). The CDR3 DNA reads as TGTGCCAGCAGCCTCAAGGGGGTAGTGCGGGGCTACACCTTC. As protein: CASSLKGVVRGYTF.

V and J are TRBV19 and TRBJ1-2, with 9 bases lining up with TRBD1. V was pared by 4 bases and J by 2 bases, with 8 bases of the junction left unmatched. The CDR3 is 16 amino acids. The germline V gene encodes CDR1 LNHDA and CDR2 SQIVND (reference sequence). This CDR3 is CASSTPRTGENYGYTF. DNA of the CDR3: TGTGCCAGTAGTACGCCGCGGACAGGGGAAAACTATGGCTACACCTTC.

The J gene is TRBJ1-3, the V gene TRBV15; TRBD1 aligns across 7 bases. The CDR3 runs to 14 residues. Trimming cost V 5 bases and J 13 bases; bases outside gene matches: 14. Looked up from germline, CDR1 is LNHNV and CDR2 is YYDKDF (reference sequence). CDR3 coding DNA: TGTGCCACCAGCCTTGGGCCCTCCGGGACAGAGATATATTTT. Encoded protein: CATSLGPSGTEIYF.